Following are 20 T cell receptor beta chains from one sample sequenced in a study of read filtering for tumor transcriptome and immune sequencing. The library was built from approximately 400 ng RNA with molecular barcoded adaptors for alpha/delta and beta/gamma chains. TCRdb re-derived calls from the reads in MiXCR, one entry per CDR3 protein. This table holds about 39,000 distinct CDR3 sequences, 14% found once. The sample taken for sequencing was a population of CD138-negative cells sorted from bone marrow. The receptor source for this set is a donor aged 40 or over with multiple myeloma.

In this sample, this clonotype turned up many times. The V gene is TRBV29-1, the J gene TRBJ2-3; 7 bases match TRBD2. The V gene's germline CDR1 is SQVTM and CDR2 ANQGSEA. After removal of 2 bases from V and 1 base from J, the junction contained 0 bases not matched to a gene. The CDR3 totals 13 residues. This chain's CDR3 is CSVESGGTDTQYF. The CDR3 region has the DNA TGCAGCGTTGAAAGCGGGGGCACAGATACGCAGTATTTT.

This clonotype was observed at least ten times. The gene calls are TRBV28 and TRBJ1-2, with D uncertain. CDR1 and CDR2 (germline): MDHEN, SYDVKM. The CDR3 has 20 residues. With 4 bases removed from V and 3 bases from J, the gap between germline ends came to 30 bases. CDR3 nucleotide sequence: TGTGCCAGCAGTTCCCCCCCTCGGACGTCAAATCCCAACGACGACTATGGCTACACCTTC. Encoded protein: CASSSPPRTSNPNDDYGYTF.

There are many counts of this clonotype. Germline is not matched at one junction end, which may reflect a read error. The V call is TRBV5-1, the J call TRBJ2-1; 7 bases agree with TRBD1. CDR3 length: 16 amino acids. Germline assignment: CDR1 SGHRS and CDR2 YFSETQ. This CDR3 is CASSLQTGLLANKQFF. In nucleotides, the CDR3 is TGCGCCAGCAGCTTACAGACAGGGCTTTTGGCCAATAAGCAGTTCTTC. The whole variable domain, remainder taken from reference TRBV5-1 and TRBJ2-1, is KAGVTQTPRYLIKTRGQQVTLSCSPISGHRSVSWYQQTPGQGLQFLFEYFSETQRNKGNFPGRFSGRQFSNSRSEMNVSTLELGDSALYLCASSLQTGLLANKQFFGPGTRLTVL.

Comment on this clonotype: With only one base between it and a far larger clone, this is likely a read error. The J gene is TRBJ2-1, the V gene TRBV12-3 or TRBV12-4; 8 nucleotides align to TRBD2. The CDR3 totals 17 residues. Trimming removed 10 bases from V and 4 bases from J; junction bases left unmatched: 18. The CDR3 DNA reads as TGTGCCATCAGGCGATGGGAAGCGGGAGAGAGGTACAATGAGCAGTTCTTC. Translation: CAIRRWEAGERYNEQFF.

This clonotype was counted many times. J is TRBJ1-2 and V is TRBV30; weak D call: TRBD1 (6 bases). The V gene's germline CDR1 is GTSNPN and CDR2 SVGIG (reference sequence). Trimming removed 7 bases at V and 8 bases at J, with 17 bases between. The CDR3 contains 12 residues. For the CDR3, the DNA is TGTGCCTCACCCACGGGCAGGGGAGGCTACACCTTC. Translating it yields CASPTGRGGYTF.

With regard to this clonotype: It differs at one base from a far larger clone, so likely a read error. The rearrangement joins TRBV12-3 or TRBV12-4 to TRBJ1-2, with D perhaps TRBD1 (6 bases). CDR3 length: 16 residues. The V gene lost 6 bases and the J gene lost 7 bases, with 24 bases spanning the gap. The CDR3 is CASSPSLGIGGTGYTF. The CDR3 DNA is TGTGCCAGCAGCCCAAGTTTAGGGATCGGGGGCACTGGCTACACCTTC.

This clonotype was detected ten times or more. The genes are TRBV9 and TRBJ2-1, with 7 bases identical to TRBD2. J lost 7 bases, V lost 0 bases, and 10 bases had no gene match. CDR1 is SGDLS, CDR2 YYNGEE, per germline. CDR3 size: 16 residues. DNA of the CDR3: TGTGCCAGCAGCGTAGGTAGCGGGTGGTCCAAGAATGAGCAGTTCTTC. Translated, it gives CASSVGSGWSKNEQFF.

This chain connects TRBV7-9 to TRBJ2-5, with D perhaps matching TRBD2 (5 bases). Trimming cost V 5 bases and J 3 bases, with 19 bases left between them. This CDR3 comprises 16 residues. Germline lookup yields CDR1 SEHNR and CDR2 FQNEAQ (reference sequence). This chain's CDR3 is CASSRIRSSGKETQYF. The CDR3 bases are TGTGCCAGCAGCCGCATAAGATCTTCGGGAAAAGAGACCCAGTACTTC.

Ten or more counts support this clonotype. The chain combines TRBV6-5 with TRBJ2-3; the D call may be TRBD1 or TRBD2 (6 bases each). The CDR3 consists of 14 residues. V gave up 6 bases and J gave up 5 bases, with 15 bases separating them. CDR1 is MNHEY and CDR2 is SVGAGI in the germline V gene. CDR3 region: CASRPRGHRDTQYF. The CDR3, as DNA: TGTGCCAGCAGACCCCGGGGGCATAGAGATACGCAGTATTTT.

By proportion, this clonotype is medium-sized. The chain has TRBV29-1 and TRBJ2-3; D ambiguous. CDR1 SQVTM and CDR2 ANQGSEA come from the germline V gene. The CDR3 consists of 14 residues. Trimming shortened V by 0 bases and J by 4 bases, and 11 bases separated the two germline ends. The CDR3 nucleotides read TGCAGCGTTGAAGATACCCAGAACCCAGATACGCAGTATTTT. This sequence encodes CSVEDTQNPDTQYF.

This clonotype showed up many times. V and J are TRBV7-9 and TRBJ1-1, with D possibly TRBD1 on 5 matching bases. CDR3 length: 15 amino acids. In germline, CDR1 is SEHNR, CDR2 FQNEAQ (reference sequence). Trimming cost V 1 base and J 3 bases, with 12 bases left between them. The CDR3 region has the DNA TGTGCCAGCAGCTTAGACATCGGGGGGGACACTGAAGCTTTCTTT. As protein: CASSLDIGGDTEAFF.

The DNA for the CDR3 is TGTGCCAGCAGCCGGGATTATTCAACCGAGCAGTACTTC. Amino acids: CASSRDYSTEQYF. The J gene is TRBJ2-7, the V gene TRBV7-3, with a possible D match to TRBD2 (5 bases). Looked up from germline, CDR1 is SGHTA and CDR2 is FQGTGA. V lost 5 bases and J 6 bases, leaving 14 bases between the germline ends. The CDR3 is made up of 13 amino acids.

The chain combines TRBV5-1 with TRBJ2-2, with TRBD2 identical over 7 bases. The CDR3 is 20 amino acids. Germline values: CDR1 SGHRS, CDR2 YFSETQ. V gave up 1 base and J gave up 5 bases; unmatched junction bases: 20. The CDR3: CASSLTTPYRVAGLTGELFF. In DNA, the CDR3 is TGCGCCAGCAGCTTGACGACACCGTATCGGGTAGCGGGCTTAACCGGGGAGCTGTTTTTT. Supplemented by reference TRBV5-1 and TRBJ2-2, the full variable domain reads KAGVTQTPRYLIKTRGQQVTLSCSPISGHRSVSWYQQTPGQGLQFLFEYFSETQRNKGNFPGRFSGRQFSNSRSEMNVSTLELGDSALYLCASSLTTPYRVAGLTGELFFGEGSRLTVL.

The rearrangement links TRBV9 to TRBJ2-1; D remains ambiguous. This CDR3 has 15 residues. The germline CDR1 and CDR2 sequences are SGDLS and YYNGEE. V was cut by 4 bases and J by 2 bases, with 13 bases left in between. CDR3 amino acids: CASSPMNPTYNEQFF. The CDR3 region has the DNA TGTGCCAGCAGCCCTATGAACCCGACCTACAATGAGCAGTTCTTC.

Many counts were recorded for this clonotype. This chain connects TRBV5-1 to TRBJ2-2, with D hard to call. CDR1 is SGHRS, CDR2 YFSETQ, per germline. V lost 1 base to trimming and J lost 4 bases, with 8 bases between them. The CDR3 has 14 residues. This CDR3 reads CASSLIGSTGELFF. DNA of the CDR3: TGCGCCAGCAGCTTGATTGGTTCCACCGGGGAGCTGTTTTTT.

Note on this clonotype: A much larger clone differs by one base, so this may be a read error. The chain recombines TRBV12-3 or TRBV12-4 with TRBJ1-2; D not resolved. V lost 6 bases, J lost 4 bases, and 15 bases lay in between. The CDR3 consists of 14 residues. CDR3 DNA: TGTGCCAGCAGGTCCTCAGACGGCCCCTATGGCTACACCTTC. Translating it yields CASRSSDGPYGYTF.

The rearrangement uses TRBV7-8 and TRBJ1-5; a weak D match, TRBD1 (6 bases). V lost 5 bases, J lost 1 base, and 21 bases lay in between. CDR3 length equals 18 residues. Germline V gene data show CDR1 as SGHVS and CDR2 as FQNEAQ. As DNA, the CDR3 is TGTGCCAGCAGCCCAGGAGCCCTACAGGGTGGGAGCAATCAGCCCCAGCATTTT. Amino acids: CASSPGALQGGSNQPQHF.

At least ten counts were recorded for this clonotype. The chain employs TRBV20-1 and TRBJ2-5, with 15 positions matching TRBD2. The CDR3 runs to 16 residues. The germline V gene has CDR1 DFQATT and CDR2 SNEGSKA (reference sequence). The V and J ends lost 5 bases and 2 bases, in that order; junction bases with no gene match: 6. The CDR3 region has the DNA TGCAGTGCTTCTAGAGGACTAGCGGGGGGGCAAGAGACCCAGTACTTC. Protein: CSASRGLAGGQETQYF.

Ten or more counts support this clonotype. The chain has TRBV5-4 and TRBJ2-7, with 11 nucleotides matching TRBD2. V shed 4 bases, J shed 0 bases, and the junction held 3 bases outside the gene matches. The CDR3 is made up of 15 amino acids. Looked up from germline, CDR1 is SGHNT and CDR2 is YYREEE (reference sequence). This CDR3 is CASSRGLAASYEQYF. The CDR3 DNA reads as TGTGCCAGCAGCAGGGGACTAGCGGCCTCCTACGAGCAGTACTTC.

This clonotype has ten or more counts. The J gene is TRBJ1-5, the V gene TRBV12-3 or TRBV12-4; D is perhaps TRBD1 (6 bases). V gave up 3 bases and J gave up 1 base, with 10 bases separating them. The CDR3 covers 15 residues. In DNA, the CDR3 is TGTGCCAGCAGTTTTAAGGGGGGGAGCAATCAGCCCCAGCATTTT. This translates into CASSFKGGSNQPQHF.